Listed here are 17 T cell receptor beta chains from one sample, sequenced in a study of identical twins. Each CDR3 protein is one row after TCRdb ran MiXCR on the 5' RACE reads. The sample contains 700,000 to 950,000 distinct CDR3 sequences, about 12% of which appear only once. The data were also submitted as part of a second study, on yellow fever vaccine responses in identical twins.

The specimen sequenced was PBMCs. Receptor source: a woman in her late teens or twenties in good health.

This clonotype came up once. This chain joins TRBV5-1 and TRBJ2-5, with D unclear. From germline, CDR1 is SGHRS and CDR2 YFSETQ. Trimming removed 4 bases at V and 4 bases at J, with 14 bases between. The CDR3 length is 14 residues. CDR3 nucleotide sequence: TGCGCCAGCAGCGCCGCATTCGTCCCAGAGACCCAGTACTTC. It yields the protein CASSAAFVPETQYF.

This sequence joins TRBV12-3 or TRBV12-4 and TRBJ2-2; TRBD1 is a possible D gene (5 bases). The CDR3 length is 13 residues. Trimming left V 11 bases short and J 3 bases short, with 13 bases between. In DNA form, the CDR3 reads TGTGCCGGCTTAGGGGCCGACACCGGGGAGCTGTTTTTT. It translates to CAGLGADTGELFF.

This clonotype was seen more than once but under ten times. J is TRBJ2-1 and V is TRBV29-1; the D gene is possibly TRBD2 (7 bases). Germline CDR1 SQVTM, CDR2 ANQGSEA. Trimming pared 3 bases from V and 4 bases from J, leaving 22 bases between. This CDR3 has 17 amino acids. The CDR3, as DNA: TGCAGCGTTGAGCGCGGGGGCGGGCCAGAGTTGTACAATGAGCAGTTCTTC. Protein sequence: CSVERGGGPELYNEQFF.

V gene TRBV11-2 combines with J gene TRBJ2-7; the D is unclear. From germline, CDR1 is SGHAT and CDR2 FQNNGV. The V and J ends lost 4 bases and 5 bases respectively, with 18 bases between them. CDR3 length: 15 residues. CDR3 sequence reads: CASSSPVESGDEQYV. The CDR3 DNA reads as TGTGCCAGCAGCTCCCCCGTTGAGAGTGGGGACGAGCAGTACGTC.

The V call is TRBV4-1, the J call TRBJ2-1; no firm D call. V lost 4 bases and J 0 bases, leaving 13 bases between the germline ends. The CDR3 has 16 amino acids. CDR1 and CDR2 from the germline V gene are MGHRA and YSYEKL. In DNA form, the CDR3 reads TGCGCCAGCAGCCGCCGTGGGGTGAGCTCCTACAATGAGCAGTTCTTC. This sequence encodes CASSRRGVSSYNEQFF.

This chain links TRBV12-3 or TRBV12-4 with TRBJ2-1; TRBD1 aligns across 7 bases. V lost 5 bases and J lost 5; bases outside the gene matches: 24. This CDR3 has 20 amino acids. The CDR3 sequence: CASSPDRALLVQRANNEQFF. The CDR3 DNA reads as TGTGCCAGCAGTCCCGACAGGGCCCTTCTAGTCCAACGGGCAAACAATGAGCAGTTCTTC.

The rearrangement links TRBV5-1 to TRBJ2-7, with 8 positions matching TRBD2. CDR1 and CDR2 from the germline V gene are SGHRS and YFSETQ. The CDR3 runs 16 residues. With V trimmed by 7 bases and J by 3 bases, 15 bases remained unmatched. The CDR3 region is CASAPRGGGSGYEQYF. CDR3 sequence (DNA): TGCGCCAGCGCCCCCCGGGGGGGGGGCAGCGGCTACGAGCAGTACTTC.

This clonotype was seen more than once but under ten times. The chain joins TRBV12-3 or TRBV12-4 to TRBJ2-7; tentatively, D is TRBD2 (5 bases). This CDR3 has 13 residues. Trimming cost V 1 base and J 6 bases, with 10 bases left between them. The CDR3 DNA reads as TGTGCCAGCAGTTTAGGGAACGGAGGCGAGCAGTACTTC. Translation gives CASSLGNGGEQYF.

The rearrangement joins TRBV7-9 to TRBJ2-3; D perhaps matches TRBD1 (6 bases). CDR3 size: 12 residues. V was trimmed by 5 bases and J by 8 bases, leaving 11 bases between them. The germline V gene encodes CDR1 SEHNR and CDR2 FQNEAQ (reference sequence). The CDR3 DNA sequence: TGTGCCAGCAGCATAGAACAGGGTACGCAGTATTTT. This gives the protein CASSIEQGTQYF.

V usage is TRBV12-5 and J usage is TRBJ2-1; 7 bases line up with TRBD2. The germline CDR1 and CDR2 sequences are LGHNT and FRNRAP. V lost 3 bases and J lost 6; bases outside the gene matches: 11. The CDR3 is made up of 16 amino acids. The CDR3 coding sequence is TGTGCTAGTGGTTTAGTCGCGGGAGTAGTTAGCAATGAGCAGTTCTTC. This codes for CASGLVAGVVSNEQFF.

This clonotype turned up a few times. DNA of the CDR3: TGCAGTGCTAGAGATTTCCGGGCCCAGACAGAGACCCAGTACTTC. Its protein is CSARDFRAQTETQYF. V and J are TRBV20-1 and TRBJ2-5; D is unclear. The CDR3 contains 15 residues. Trimming shortened V by 0 bases and J by 4 bases, and 15 bases separated the two germline ends. Germline assignment: CDR1 DFQATT and CDR2 SNEGSKA (reference sequence).

This clonotype was recorded a few times. This sequence joins TRBV7-8 and TRBJ1-6, with D hard to call. Trimming shortened V by 5 bases and J by 7 bases, and 12 bases separated the two germline ends. The length of the CDR3 is 14 residues. The germline CDR1 and CDR2 sequences are SGHVS and FQNEAQ. DNA for the CDR3: TGTGCCAGCAGCATGGCAGCGGGGAATTCACCCCTCCACTTT. Translation: CASSMAAGNSPLHF.

The sample holds many counts of this clonotype. The rearrangement uses TRBV7-2 and TRBJ1-2, with no clear D. Between the trimmed V and J ends, which lost 5 bases and 7 bases, there was a span of 11 bases. Germline V CDR1 and CDR2: SGHTA, FQGNSA. This CDR3 is 12 amino acids long. The CDR3 reads CASSKGRLGYTF. The CDR3 DNA is TGTGCCAGCAGCAAAGGACGTCTTGGCTACACCTTC.

This clonotype was recorded only once. Here the CDR3 reads CASSPPTGTNEQYV. Here the CDR3 DNA reads TGTGCCAGCTCACCCCCGACAGGGACGAACGAGCAGTACGTC. The rearrangement links TRBV18 to TRBJ2-7; 7 nucleotides line up with TRBD1. The CDR3 has 14 residues. After removal of 3 bases from V and 5 bases from J, the junction contained 7 bases not matched to a gene. Per germline, CDR1 KGHSH and CDR2 LQKENI.

This chain joins TRBV6-5 and TRBJ2-3; D ambiguous. V lost 5 bases and J lost 4, with 4 bases in between. Germline V gene data show CDR1 as MNHEY and CDR2 as SVGAGI. This CDR3 region has 11 residues. This CDR3 is CASSQSDTQYF. The CDR3 nucleotides read TGTGCCAGCAGTCAGTCAGATACGCAGTATTTT.

J is TRBJ1-2 and V is TRBV7-2; D is undetermined. The CDR3 has 15 residues. Trimming removed 5 bases from V and 4 bases from J, with 17 bases in between. From germline, CDR1 is SGHTA and CDR2 FQGNSA. CDR3 amino acids: CASSTNLGSSYGYTF. CDR3 nucleotide sequence: TGTGCCAGCAGCACGAACTTGGGCAGCTCCTATGGCTACACCTTC.

J is TRBJ1-2 and V is TRBV7-8; the D is unclear. CDR1 and CDR2 (germline): SGHVS, FQNEAQ. V gave up 5 bases and J gave up 6 bases, with 16 bases separating them. The CDR3 covers 14 residues. For the CDR3, the DNA is TGTGCCAGCAGCACCTTACCCAATAGGGATGGCTACACCTTC. This sequence encodes CASSTLPNRDGYTF.